Here is one TCR beta chain with its context. Germline loops: CDR1 SQVTM, CDR2 ANQGSEA. The germline V and J ends were trimmed by 4 bases and 5 bases, with 11 bases remaining between them. This CDR3 comprises 12 residues. This specimen belongs to a study of cytomegalovirus exposure and HLA in healthy donors. Vbeta (60) and Jbeta (13) primers were used in the PCR. The table came from immunoSEQ multiplex PCR; TCRdb's copy has only in-frame clones and leaves some out. The table shows tens of thousands of clones, with about 66% occurring only once. The sample comprised PBMCs. This TCR was sampled from a boy under 18 in good health and CMV-seropositive. V gene TRBV29-1 combines with J gene TRBJ2-5, with D perhaps TRBD2 (7 bases). The CDR3 sequence is CSVVQGGETQYF. The CDR3 DNA reads TGCAGCGTTGTACAGGGAGGGGAGACCCAGTACTTC. The variable domain in full, completed from reference TRBV29-1 and TRBJ2-5, reads SAVISQKPSRDICQRGTSLTIQCQVDSQVTMMFWYRQQPGQSLTLIATANQGSEATYESGFVIDKFPISRPNLTFSTLTVSNMSPEDSSIYLCSVVQGGETQYFGPGTRLLVL.